The TCR beta chain described here comes from a study of T-cell memory formation after mild COVID-19. This clonotype was recorded at least ten times. The antigen remains undetermined. The CDR3 is made up of 15 amino acids. From germline, CDR1 is SGHKS and CDR2 YYEKEE (reference sequence). The ends were cut back, 7 bases at V and 3 bases at J, with 17 bases in the middle. Notes on the study in general: Cross-reactive memory seemingly joined, as some responding clones were found in pre-infection memory. Contracting CD8+ clones were enriched in EMRA, CD4+ mainly in CM and EM. There was a balanced CD4/CD8 profile in clones contracting day 15 to 85, and later expanders leaned CD4+. Day 37-peaking second-wave clones had unconfirmed SARS-CoV-2 specificity.

MiXCR was run by TCRdb on the 5' RACE reads, yielding one entry per CDR3 protein. The repertoire consists of approximately 150,000 distinct CDR3 sequences, with 15% to 20% occurring once and the leading ten covering around 2.4%. The sample consisted of PBMCs or a T cell subset sorted from them (not recorded which). The chain recombines TRBV5-5 with TRBJ2-1; D is unresolved. This clonotype was sampled from an adult woman who had mild COVID-19 (a few samples of this study predate the infection). Cell type and time point are not known. CDR3 in amino acids: CASGLGGEGYNEQFF. The CDR3 DNA is TGTGCCAGCGGTTTGGGTGGAGAAGGCTACAATGAGCAGTTCTTC.